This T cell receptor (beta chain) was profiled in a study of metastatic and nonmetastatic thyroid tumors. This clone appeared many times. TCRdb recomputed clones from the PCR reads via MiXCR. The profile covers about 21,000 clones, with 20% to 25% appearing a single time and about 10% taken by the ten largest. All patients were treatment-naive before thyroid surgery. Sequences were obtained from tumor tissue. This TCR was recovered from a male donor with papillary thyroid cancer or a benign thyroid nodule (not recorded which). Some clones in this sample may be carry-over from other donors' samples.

The CDR3 region is CASSESGTEYEQYF. Here the CDR3 DNA reads TGCGCCAGCAGTGAGTCCGGGACAGAATACGAGCAGTACTTC. V usage is TRBV10-1 and J usage is TRBJ2-7; TRBD1 matches at 7 bases. The CDR3 consists of 14 residues. The J segment lost 4 bases and the V segment lost 0 bases, leaving 3 bases of the junction unmatched. Germline CDR1 is WNHNN and CDR2 is SYGVQD (reference sequence).